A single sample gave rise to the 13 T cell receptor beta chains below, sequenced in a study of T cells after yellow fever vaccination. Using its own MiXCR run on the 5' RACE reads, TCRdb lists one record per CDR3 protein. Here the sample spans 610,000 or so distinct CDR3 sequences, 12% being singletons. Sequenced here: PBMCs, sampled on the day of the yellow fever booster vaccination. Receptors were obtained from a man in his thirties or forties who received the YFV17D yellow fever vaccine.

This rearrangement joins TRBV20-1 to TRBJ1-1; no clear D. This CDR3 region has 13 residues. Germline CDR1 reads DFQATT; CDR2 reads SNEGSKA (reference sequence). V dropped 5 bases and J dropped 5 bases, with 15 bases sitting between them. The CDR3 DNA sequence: TGCAGTGCTCTCGGACGGGGAGGGACTGAAGCTTTCTTT. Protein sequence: CSALGRGGTEAFF.

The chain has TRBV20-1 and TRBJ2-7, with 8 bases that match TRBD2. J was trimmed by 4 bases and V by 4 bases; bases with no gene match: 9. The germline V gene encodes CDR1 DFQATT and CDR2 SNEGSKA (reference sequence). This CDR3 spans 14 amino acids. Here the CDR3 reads CSATPRGGGYEQYF. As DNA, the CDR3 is TGCAGTGCTACCCCCCGGGGGGGAGGATACGAGCAGTACTTC.

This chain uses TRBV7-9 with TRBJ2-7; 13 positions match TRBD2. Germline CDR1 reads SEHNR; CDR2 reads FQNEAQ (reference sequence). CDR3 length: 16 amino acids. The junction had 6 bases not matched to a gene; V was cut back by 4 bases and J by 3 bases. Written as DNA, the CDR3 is TGTGCCAGCAGCTCTACTAGCGGGAGGGTCGGCTACGAGCAGTACTTC. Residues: CASSSTSGRVGYEQYF.

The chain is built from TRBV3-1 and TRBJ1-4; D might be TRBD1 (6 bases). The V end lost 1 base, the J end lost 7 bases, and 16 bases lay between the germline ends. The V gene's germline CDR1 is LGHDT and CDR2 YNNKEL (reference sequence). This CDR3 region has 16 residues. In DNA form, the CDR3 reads TGTGCCAGCAGCCAAGGAGATCCAGGGGAAGGTGAAAAACTGTTTTTT. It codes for CASSQGDPGEGEKLFF. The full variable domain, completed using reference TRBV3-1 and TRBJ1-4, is DTAVSQTPKYLVTQMGNDKSIKCEQNLGHDTMYWYKQDSKKFLKIMFSYNNKELIINETVPNRFSPKSPDKAHLNLHINSLELGDSAVYFCASSQGDPGEGEKLFFGSGTQLSVL.

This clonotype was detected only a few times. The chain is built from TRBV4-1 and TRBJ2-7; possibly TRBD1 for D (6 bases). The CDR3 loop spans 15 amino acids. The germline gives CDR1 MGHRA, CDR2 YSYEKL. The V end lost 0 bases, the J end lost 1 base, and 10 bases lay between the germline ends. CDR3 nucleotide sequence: TGCGCCAGCAGCCAAGATGGGCAGGGGTCCTACGAGCAGTACTTC. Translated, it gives CASSQDGQGSYEQYF.

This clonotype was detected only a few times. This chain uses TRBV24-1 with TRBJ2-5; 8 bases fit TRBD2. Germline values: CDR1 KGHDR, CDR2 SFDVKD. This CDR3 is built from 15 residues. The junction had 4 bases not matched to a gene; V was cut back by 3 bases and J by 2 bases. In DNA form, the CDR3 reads TGTGCCACCAGTGATACTAGCGGCGCTCAAGAGACCCAGTACTTC. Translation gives CATSDTSGAQETQYF.

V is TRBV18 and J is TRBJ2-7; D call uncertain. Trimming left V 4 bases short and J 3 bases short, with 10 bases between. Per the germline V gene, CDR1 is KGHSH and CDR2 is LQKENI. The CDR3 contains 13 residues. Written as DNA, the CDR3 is TGTGCCAGCTCACTCACGGACGGCTACGAGCAGTACTTC. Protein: CASSLTDGYEQYF. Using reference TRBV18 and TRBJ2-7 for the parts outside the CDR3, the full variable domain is NAGVMQNPRHLVRRRGQEARLRCSPMKGHSHVYWYRQLPEEGLKFMVYLQKENIIDESGMPKERFSAEFPKEGPSILRIQQVVRGDSAAYFCASSLTDGYEQYFGPGTRLTVT.

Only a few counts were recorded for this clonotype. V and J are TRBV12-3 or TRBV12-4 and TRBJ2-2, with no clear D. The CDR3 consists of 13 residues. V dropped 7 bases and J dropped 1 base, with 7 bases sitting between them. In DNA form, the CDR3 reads TGTGCCAGCATTTTGATGAACACCGGGGAGCTGTTTTTT. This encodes CASILMNTGELFF.

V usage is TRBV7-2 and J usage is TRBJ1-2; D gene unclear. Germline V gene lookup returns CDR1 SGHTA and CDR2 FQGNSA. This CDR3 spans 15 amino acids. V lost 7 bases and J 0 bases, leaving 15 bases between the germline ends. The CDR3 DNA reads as TGTGCCAGCATAAAAGGGCGGGGATCTAACTATGGCTACACCTTC. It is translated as CASIKGRGSNYGYTF.

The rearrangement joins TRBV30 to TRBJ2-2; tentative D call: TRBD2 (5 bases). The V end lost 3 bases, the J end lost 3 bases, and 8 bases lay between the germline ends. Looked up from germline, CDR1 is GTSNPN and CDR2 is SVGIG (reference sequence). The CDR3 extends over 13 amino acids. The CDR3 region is CAWSLGDTGELFF. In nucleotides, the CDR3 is TGTGCCTGGAGCCTCGGGGACACCGGGGAGCTGTTTTTT. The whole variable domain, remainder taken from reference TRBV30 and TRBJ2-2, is SQTIHQWPATLVQPVGSPLSLECTVEGTSNPNLYWYRQAAGRGLQLLFYSVGIGQISSEVPQNLSASRPQDRQFILSSKKLLLSDSGFYLCAWSLGDTGELFFGEGSRLTVL.

As DNA, the CDR3 is TGTGCCAGCAGCTTAGTACCCCGGCAGGGGGCAAGTGCTTCTGGGGCCAACGTCCTGACTTTC. Encoded protein: CASSLVPRQGASASGANVLTF. The J gene is TRBJ2-6, the V gene TRBV11-2; TRBD1 agrees at 8 bases. Germline CDR1 is SGHAT and CDR2 is FQNNGV. The length of the CDR3 is 21 residues. Germline trimming cut 1 base from V and 1 base from J; bases unmatched to any gene: 15.

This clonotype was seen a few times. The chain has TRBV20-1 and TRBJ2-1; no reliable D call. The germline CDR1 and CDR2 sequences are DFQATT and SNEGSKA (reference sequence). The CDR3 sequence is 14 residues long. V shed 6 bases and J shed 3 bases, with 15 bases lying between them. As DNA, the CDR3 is TGCAGTGCCCCACCCCGGCCTTTCTACAATGAGCAGTTCTTC. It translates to CSAPPRPFYNEQFF.

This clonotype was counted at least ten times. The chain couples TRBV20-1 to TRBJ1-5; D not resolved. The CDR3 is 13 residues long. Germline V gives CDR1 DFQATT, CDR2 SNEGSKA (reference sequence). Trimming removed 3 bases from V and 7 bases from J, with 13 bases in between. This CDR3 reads CSASFGPRQPQHF. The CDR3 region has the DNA TGCAGTGCTAGTTTCGGTCCCCGACAGCCCCAGCATTTT.